This record looks at one T cell receptor (beta chain) sequence and its context. Its antigen specificity is not known. No base qualities exist here, and no much larger clone lies one base off it. These data belong to a study of cytomegalovirus exposure and HLA in healthy donors (dated by TCRdb to about 2017). Background for the entire study: In an earlier analysis of under 750 of the donors, around 290 Gb of sequence data and 90 million to 120 million unique TCR beta sequences from 180 million or so T cells were reported. In a later analysis, previously published TCR beta repertoires from 550 to 750 donors were re-analyzed and high-resolution HLA genotyping was added so that TCR occurrence patterns could be studied. Donor age, sex, ethnicity and CMV serostatus were collected together with the repertoire data. The study aimed to test whether signatures of past pathogen exposure could be identified by cataloging public T cell receptors. To predict cytomegalovirus infection status, the study combined high-throughput TCR immunosequencing, statistical association of individual TCRs with disease status, and machine learning. Both class I and class II loci were covered by HLA typing, at four-digit resolution. Genome-wide SNP genotypes for about 60% of the roughly 670 donors were used in a later genetic analysis, which treated that subset as a discovery cohort. Among 398 genotyped donors of the cohort, an average of about 240,000 unique TCR beta nucleotide sequences were sequenced per donor, roughly a sixth of them non-productive. An early release that covered fewer than 750 HLA-typed donors contained around 300 gigabases of sequencing data and tens of millions of unique TCR sequences. Typing coverage differed by locus: A, B, C, DRB1 and DQB1 were typed in roughly 629-630 donors, DQA1 in 522, DPA1 in nearly 610, and DPB1 in around 490. The genetic ancestry cluster associated with self-reported Caucasian donors included 81% of the 350 to 500 genotyped donors. About five DR-DQ haplotypes were treated as single units for association and clustering because of strong linkage in the cohort. Every repertoire in the discovery cohort had been generated on one and the same sequencing platform. An earlier analysis of roughly 600 of the donors used high-throughput TCR beta sequencing to judge whether each TCR beta V gene segment behaved as functional or pseudogenic. Rather than drawing on any new phenotypic data, the later analysis identified candidate immune exposures from TCR beta sequences and the way those sequences occurred across donors. A separate validation cohort of 100 to 150 different subjects was used in addition to the 666-subject first cohort. The study used immunosequencing to profile the T cell repertoires of some 600 subjects and linked those repertoires to cytomegalovirus serostatus.

The cohort consisted of 650 to 850 healthy bone marrow donors. At the time of sampling, every cohort member was nominally healthy, though immune exposures that went unrecorded were likely present. The donor was CMV seronegative and belonged to the group of over 350 seronegative cohort members. A peripheral blood sample was collected from each donor, and TCR beta sequencing was performed on peripheral blood mononuclear cells. The Qiagen DNeasy Blood Extraction Kit was used to extract genomic DNA from the blood cell samples. Library prep was done by the immunoSEQ multiplex PCR assay. The multiplex PCR relied on a mix of 60 forward primers for TCR Vbeta segments and 13 reverse primers for TCR Jbeta segments. A multiplex PCR assay on genomic DNA amplified the CDR3 region of rearranged TCR beta genes. The Illumina HiSeq System was used to sequence the amplified TCR beta libraries as 87-base-pair reads. In the paper's pipeline: A later analysis counted about 80 million unique TCR beta chains across the roughly 700 repertoires, and about 10 million of these chains were shared by at least two donors. To remove PCR and sequencing errors, raw reads were error-corrected and collapsed into unique sequences using a nearest-neighbor algorithm that merged closely related sequences. Alignment of CDR3 sequences to IMGT reference sequences was used to assign V, D and J gene segments. For a sequence to be retained, a match of at least six nucleotides was required to both a V gene segment and a J gene segment. Rearrangements were classified as productive when the CDR3 lacked stop codons and remained in frame with V and J, and all other rearrangements were classified as non-productive. Following IMGT convention, CDR3 was defined as the stretch from the second conserved V-encoded cysteine to the conserved J-encoded phenylalanine. Sequences without an unambiguous match to a single V gene segment were excluded from the earlier analysis of 450 to 650 of the donors. An earlier analysis of a few hundred of the donors classified V segments as functional when productive rearrangements were above 56.7% and as segregating when the standard deviation between donors was above 5%. A statistical classification framework was developed to diagnose cytomegalovirus status using the catalog of TCR beta chain sequences. In a later analysis, V and J genes were assigned by comparing TCR nucleotide sequences against IMGT/GENE-DB human TR gene sequences. Using the TCRdist pipeline, a later analysis assigned CDR3 sequences along with most-parsimonious VDJ recombination scenarios. In a later analysis, each TCR beta chain was defined by its CDR3 amino acid sequence together with its V-gene family, and reads without a unique V-gene family were excluded. As a way to deal with suspected cross-contamination and a sequencing artifact, a later analysis dropped roughly 620 nucleotide sequences that were highly shared and had low generation probability. In a later analysis, a clonal expansion index for each public chain was calculated from normalized within-repertoire ranks of inferred template counts. A later analysis computed generation probabilities with a VDJ recombination model fitted to out-of-frame rearrangements, and checked the results against IGoR. Hypergeometric tests were used in a later analysis to score TCR-TCR, TCR-HLA and TCR-CMV co-occurrence, with a repertoire-size bias correction applied to the TCR pairs. To estimate false discovery rates, a later analysis permuted the HLA or CMV assignments 20 times. In a later analysis, co-occurring TCRs were grouped using DBSCAN, with TCRdist sequence similarity added in when clustering inside HLA-allele-positive subsets. Repertoires with fewer than 30,000 or more than 120,000 public chains were left out of co-occurrence clustering, as were about 5 repertoires with anomalous nucleotide sharing. The table was pulled from immuneACCESS by TCRdb, which kept in-frame rearrangements only. Such tables lose some clones; where checked, under half of the loss comes from unresolved V genes, and the rest has no known cause. V and J calls plus clone size are reproduced from that table; the DNA served to infer D and trimming. This sample has 100,000 to 150,000 clones in its table, and 6.5% to 9.5% of those were observed once. The ten top clones hold around 5.5% of the sample.

CDR1 and CDR2 were assigned from the germline V gene (reference sequence) as LNHDA and SQIVND. At the junction V is shortened by 0 bases and J by 4 bases, with 12 bases in between. From the cysteine up to the phenylalanine, the CDR3 has a length of 15 residues. Only the CDR3 DNA is retained, 45 bases long and in frame from the first base. Broad study findings and their caveats: CMV serostatus was the only immune exposure information available for the cohort. In a later analysis, TCR association rates were found to vary across HLA loci, with the most associated TCRs seen for DRB1 alleles and the fewest for HLA-C alleles. A few of the identified cytomegalovirus-associated TCR beta chains were confirmed in vitro to be specific for cytomegalovirus antigens. V-gene and J-gene trimming of TCR beta chains was associated with a missense DCLRE1C variant in a later genetic analysis, and the association was replicated in an independent cohort. According to a later genetic analysis, donors in an Asian-associated ancestry cluster had fewer N-insertions in productive TCRs than the approximately 650-donor mean. Because counts were too low, 15 to 20 rarely observed V segments, including chromosome 9 orphons, were excluded from the earlier analysis of under 650 of the donors. Assigning TCR associations to individual alleles was difficult when HLA alleles, especially DR and DQ, strongly co-occurred. According to a later analysis, most CMV-associated TCR beta chains appeared to be HLA-restricted, and the HLA associations seemed to be driven largely by CMV exposure. A further reported finding was that TCR beta sequences accurately predicted the HLA-A and HLA-B alleles for most subjects in the first cohort. The 87-base-pair reads could not distinguish some IMGT-functional V segments, including TRBV6-2 and TRBV6-3, so those segments were excluded. Linkage disequilibrium might explain the correlated functional status among segregating V segments, but an unknown experimental factor could not be excluded. Cytomegalovirus status was reported to be diagnosed by the classifier with high specificity and sensitivity in both the original and validation cohorts. At a false discovery rate of 0.05, a later analysis linked approximately 18,000 TCR beta sequences to specific HLA alleles. An earlier analysis of approximately 540 of the donors showed that most TCR beta V segments appeared in productive rearrangements either about 90% or about 30% of the time, which broadly matched IMGT annotations. The study gave a list of 150 to 200 TCR beta chains associated with cytomegalovirus. The cohort was sequenced for TCR beta chains only, and without alpha or paired-chain data the features that could be detected were limited. In a later analysis, HLA-associated TCR beta chains showed more clonal expansion and lower generation probabilities than non-associated chains that were equally common. Sequencing depth was assumed to be roughly uniform across donors in the presence/absence analyses, though that assumption may not hold. The authors suggested that the approach could potentially be generalized to other disease states and immunological phenotypes. While some public TCRs were present in many individuals, most TCR sequences turned up only very rarely across donors. Several of the top co-occurrence clusters appeared to be linked to parvovirus B19, influenza, CMV and Epstein-Barr virus, according to a later analysis. Because HLA typing was unavailable for some donors at each locus, only the typed subset was used in association tests. A cluster of highly shared sequence variants was judged likely to represent a technical artifact of the sequencing pipeline.

The receptor chain draws on TRBV19 and TRBJ1-1, with no confident D gene call. This sequence was found in a middle-aged man in good health and CMV-seronegative. The sequencing input was PBMCs. The CDR3 region has the sequence CASSIDLRSVTEAFF. The DNA reads as follows: TGTGCCAGTAGTATAGATCTGCGGTCCGTCACTGAAGCTTTCTTT. The CDR3, completed at both ends by the reference TRBV19 and TRBJ1-1 genes, gives the full variable domain DGGITQSPKYLFRKEGQNVTLSCEQNLNHDAMYWYRQDPGQGLRLIYYSQIVNDFQKGDIAEGYSVSREKKESFPLTVTSAQKNPTAFYLCASSIDLRSVTEAFFGQGTRLTVV.